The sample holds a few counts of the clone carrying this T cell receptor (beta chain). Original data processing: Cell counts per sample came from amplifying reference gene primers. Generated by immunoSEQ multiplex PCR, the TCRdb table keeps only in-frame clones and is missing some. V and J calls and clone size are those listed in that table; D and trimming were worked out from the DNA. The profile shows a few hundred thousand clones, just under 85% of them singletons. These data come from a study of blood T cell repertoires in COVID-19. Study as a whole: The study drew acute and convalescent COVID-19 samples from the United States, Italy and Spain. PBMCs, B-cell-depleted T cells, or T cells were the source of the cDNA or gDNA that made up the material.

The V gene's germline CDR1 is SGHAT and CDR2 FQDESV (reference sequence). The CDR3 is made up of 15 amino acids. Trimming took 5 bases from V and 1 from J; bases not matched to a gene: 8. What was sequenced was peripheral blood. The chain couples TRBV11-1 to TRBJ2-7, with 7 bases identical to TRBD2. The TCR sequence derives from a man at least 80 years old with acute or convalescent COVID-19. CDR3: CASSTRLAPSYEQYF. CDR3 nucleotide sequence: TGTGCCAGCAGCACTCGACTAGCTCCTTCCTACGAGCAGTACTTC.